This T cell receptor beta chain was recovered during a study of blood T cell repertoires in COVID-19. At the level of the study: PBMCs, B-cell-depleted T cells, or T cells provided the cDNA or gDNA that made up the material.

Libraries were prepared by immunoSEQ multiplex PCR; TCRdb keeps only in-frame clonotypes and omits some of them. Of around 260,000 clones in the sample, 88% were seen once. V lost 2 bases and J lost 5; bases outside the gene matches: 15. Germline CDR1 and CDR2: LGHDT and YNNKEL (reference sequence). The CDR3 length is 18 residues. This clonotype was sampled from a human donor in a cohort sampled during active COVID-19. The specimen was peripheral blood. The rearrangement links TRBV3-1 (or the pseudogene TRBV3-2) to TRBJ2-7, with 10 bases that match TRBD1. CDR3 residues: CASSQFSLRGQGSHEQYF. CDR3 DNA sequence: TGTGCCAGCAGCCAATTTTCCTTAAGGGGACAGGGGTCCCACGAGCAGTACTTC.